Listed below are T cell receptor beta chains from one sample, sequenced in a study of blood T cells in healthy people across ages. TCRdb re-derived calls from the 5' RACE reads in MiXCR, one entry per CDR3 protein. The repertoire includes more than 900,000 distinct CDR3 sequences, roughly 24% of them detected once, and approximately 0.71% sits in the top ten. The sample was also reused in another study, on T cells of mothers and their children.

Sequencing was carried out using blood. The source is a girl aged 2 to 9 in good health. CDR3s include the opening cysteine and the closing phenylalanine or tryptophan. The D gene is left open where the match is weak. Expanded clones get a size class; other rows say once, few or many, or leave the size out.

v_gene	d_gene	j_gene	abundance	CDR3aa	CDR3nt
TRBV3-1	TRBD1	TRBJ1-6	NA	CASSARGLDNSPLHF	TGTGCCAGCAGCGCCAGGGGGCTGGATAATTCACCCCTCCACTTT
TRBV12-3/TRBV12-4	NA	TRBJ2-7	NA	CASSPGTRRQYF	TGTGCCAGCAGTCCCGGGACAAGGAGACAGTACTTC
TRBV29-1	NA	TRBJ2-7	few	CSVAGTTTSVSYEQYF	TGCAGCGTCGCCGGGACAACCACTAGCGTCTCCTACGAGCAGTACTTC
TRBV7-9	NA	TRBJ2-1	NA	CASRTSLRHEQFF	TGTGCCAGCAGAACCTCTCTAAGGCATGAGCAGTTCTTC
TRBV7-9	NA	TRBJ2-5	NA	CASTQRGAPRETQYF	TGTGCCAGCACCCAAAGGGGGGCCCCACGCGAGACCCAGTACTTC
TRBV20-1	NA	TRBJ1-3	few	CSASSGTEDSGNTIYF	TGCAGTGCTAGCAGTGGGACTGAAGACTCTGGAAACACCATATATTTT
TRBV9	NA	TRBJ2-5	few	CASSVAGLGKETQYF	TGTGCCAGCAGCGTAGCGGGTCTAGGGAAAGAGACCCAGTACTTC
TRBV27	NA	TRBJ1-2	few	CASSSRRAYGYTF	TGTGCCAGCAGTTCCCGACGGGCCTATGGCTACACCTTC
TRBV4-1	NA	TRBJ2-3	few	CASSQEVGYPSTDTQYF	TGCGCTAGCAGCCAAGAAGTCGGCTACCCTAGCACAGATACGCAGTATTTT
TRBV20-1	NA	TRBJ2-5	few	CSASLGGGADQETQYF	TGCAGTGCTAGCCTTGGGGGGGGCGCGGACCAGGAGACCCAGTACTTC
TRBV18	NA	TRBJ1-5	NA	CASSPAGLANQPQHF	TGTGCCAGCTCACCAGCCGGGCTGGCCAATCAGCCCCAGCATTTT
TRBV12-3/TRBV12-4	NA	TRBJ2-5	NA	CASSLGGSLSETQYF	TGTGCCAGCAGTTTGGGGGGCTCCTTAAGCGAGACCCAGTACTTC
TRBV12-3/TRBV12-4	TRBD1	TRBJ2-7	few	CASRGQMSGEQYF	TGTGCCAGCAGGGGACAGATGAGCGGCGAGCAGTACTTC
TRBV12-3/TRBV12-4	NA	TRBJ1-5	few	CASSSVGQPQHF	TGTGCCAGCAGTTCGGTTGGGCAGCCCCAGCATTTT
TRBV12-3/TRBV12-4	NA	TRBJ2-7	NA	CASSVTPLGSYEQYF	TGTGCCAGCAGCGTAACCCCGCTCGGGAGCTACGAGCAGTACTTC
TRBV3-1	NA	TRBJ1-4	NA	CASSQDNVSRREKLFF	TGTGCCAGCAGCCAAGATAATGTAAGTCGGCGTGAAAAACTGTTTTTT